The rows below give T cell receptor beta chains drawn from one sample of a study of chemoradiotherapy in HPV16-positive cancers. Using immunoSEQ multiplex PCR, the repertoire was profiled, and TCRdb retains in-frame clones only, with some absent. In the table there are about 22,000 clones, approximately 73% of which are singletons. This specimen was taken from a patient who underwent chemoradiotherapy. These receptors were obtained from a human donor with HPV-associated anogenital cancer. Each CDR3 is given without its conserved first and last residue. Rows may omit the clone size; those that give it use once, few, many or a size class.

- TRBJ2-1 TRBV30 AWSVVGRGEQF
few TRBJ1-3 TRBV30 AWSGTGGGNTIY
- TRBJ2-6 TRBV28 ATVSSGGTGANVLT
- TRBJ2-6 TRBV27 ASTSDRPSGANVLT
- TRBJ2-1 TRBV18 ASSPASGGAYNEQF
- TRBJ2-7 TRBV7-2 ASSLKGAVGSGSLNEQY
- TRBJ2-3 TRBV11-1 ASSVQSSGISTDTQY
- TRBJ1-1 TRBV7-2 ASSPDGPEAF
- TRBJ2-2 TRBV6-1 ASSKTLTGELF
- TRBJ2-3 TRBV5-8 ASSEGVAGGGTDTQY
few TRBJ1-5 TRBV19 ASCRDYNQPQH
- TRBJ1-2 TRBV28 ASSFSGYGYT
few TRBJ2-2 TRBV7-3 ASSLSRDTGELF
- TRBJ1-1 TRBV6-1 ASSAQLGTVNTEAF
- TRBJ2-3 TRBV28 ASSVAGTSDTQY
- TRBJ2-7 TRBV9 ASSVRGQGDEQY
- TRBJ2-2 TRBV7-9 ASSRTGELF
- TRBJ1-5 TRBV2 ASTRTGRNQPQH
once TRBJ2-3 TRBV5-6 ASSRSGTSHTDTQY
- TRBJ2-1 TRBV2 ATHHTRNEQF
- TRBJ2-2 TRBV28 ASSLYRDRDNTGELF
few TRBJ1-2 TRBV5-4 ASSFLTGGYGYT
once TRBJ1-2 TRBV27 ASSLRGGNYGYT
- TRBJ2-5 TRBV5-6 ASSLRNGETQY
- TRBJ2-5 TRBV4-2 ASSPRRPNSQEETQY
- TRBJ1-3 TRBV9 ASSVAAGGSGNTIY
- TRBJ2-3 TRBV7-9 ASSPGTVIDTQY
few TRBJ2-7 TRBV7-8 ASSLTGAYEQY
- TRBJ1-3 TRBV2 ASSKDRTSGNTIY
few TRBJ2-7 TRBV19 ASSRRLLSSYEQY
- TRBJ2-3 TRBV4-2 ASSREDHGGDTQY
- TRBJ2-3 TRBV5-1 ASSLDTGGSQDTQY
- TRBJ2-1 TRBV19 ASSISRLGYNEQF
- TRBJ2-5 TRBV4-2 ASSQRRDNPQY
- TRBJ2-7 TRBV6-5 ASSYLGDRSSYEQY
- TRBJ1-1 TRBV6-5 ASSSGRGEAF
- TRBJ1-2 TRBV6-5 ASNSRRGGDYGYT
- TRBJ1-4 TRBV2 ASSEPSREKLF
- TRBJ1-1 TRBV11-3 ASSFLGVGNTEAF
few TRBJ1-1 TRBV6-1 ASSGLSGTGGF